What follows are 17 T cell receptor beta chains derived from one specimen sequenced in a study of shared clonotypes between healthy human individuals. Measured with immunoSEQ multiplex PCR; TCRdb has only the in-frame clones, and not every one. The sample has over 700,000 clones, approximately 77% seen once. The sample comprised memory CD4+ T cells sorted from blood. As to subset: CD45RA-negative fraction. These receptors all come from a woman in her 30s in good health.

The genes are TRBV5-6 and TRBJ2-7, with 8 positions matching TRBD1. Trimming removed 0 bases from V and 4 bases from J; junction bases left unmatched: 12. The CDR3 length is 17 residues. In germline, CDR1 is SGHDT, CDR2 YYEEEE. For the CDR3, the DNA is TGTGCCAGCAGCTTGGTTTCTTCGGCAGGGGGCCTATACGAGCAGTACTTC. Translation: CASSLVSSAGGLYEQYF.

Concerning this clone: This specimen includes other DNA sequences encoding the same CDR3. DNA for the CDR3: TGCGCCAGCAGTGATATAGCGGGAGGTACCTACGAGCAGTACTTC. Encoded protein: CASSDIAGGTYEQYF. This chain links TRBV10-1 with TRBJ2-7, with 10 bases identical to TRBD2. The CDR3 consists of 15 residues. Germline V lookup: CDR1 WNHNN, CDR2 SYGVQD (reference sequence). With 3 bases clipped from V and 2 bases from J, the junction kept 4 bases outside the gene matches.

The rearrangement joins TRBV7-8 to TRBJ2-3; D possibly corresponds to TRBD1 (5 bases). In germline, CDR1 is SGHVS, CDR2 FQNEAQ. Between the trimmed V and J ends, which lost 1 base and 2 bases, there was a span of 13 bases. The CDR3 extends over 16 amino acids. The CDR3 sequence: CASSLVQGSYTDTQYF. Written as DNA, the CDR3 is TGTGCCAGCAGCTTAGTTCAGGGTTCCTACACAGATACGCAGTATTTT.

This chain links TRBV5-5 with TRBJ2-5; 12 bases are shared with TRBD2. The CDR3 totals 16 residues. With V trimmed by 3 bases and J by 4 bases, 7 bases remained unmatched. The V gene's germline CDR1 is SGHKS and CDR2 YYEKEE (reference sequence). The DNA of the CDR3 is TGTGCCAGCAGCTCTGGACTAGCGGGACTTGCAGAGACCCAGTACTTC. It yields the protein CASSSGLAGLAETQYF. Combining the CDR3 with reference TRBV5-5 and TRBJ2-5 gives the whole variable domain DAGVTQSPTHLIKTRGQQVTLRCSPISGHKSVSWYQQVLGQGPQFIFQYYEKEERGRGNFPDRFSARQFPNYSSELNVNALLLGDSALYLCASSSGLAGLAETQYFGPGTRLLVL.

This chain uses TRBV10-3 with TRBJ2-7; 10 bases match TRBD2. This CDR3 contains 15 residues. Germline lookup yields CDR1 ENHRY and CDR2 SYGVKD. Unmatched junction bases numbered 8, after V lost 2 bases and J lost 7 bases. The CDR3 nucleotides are TGTGCCATCAGTGAGGGTCAGCGGGAGGGGGATGAGCAGTACTTC. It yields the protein CAISEGQREGDEQYF.

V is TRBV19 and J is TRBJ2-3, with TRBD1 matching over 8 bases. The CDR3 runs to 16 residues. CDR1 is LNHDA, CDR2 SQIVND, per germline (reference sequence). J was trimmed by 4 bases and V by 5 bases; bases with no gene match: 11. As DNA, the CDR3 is TGTGCCAGTAGTCCCGACAGGGGAGTAGCTCCAGATACGCAGTATTTT. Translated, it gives CASSPDRGVAPDTQYF.

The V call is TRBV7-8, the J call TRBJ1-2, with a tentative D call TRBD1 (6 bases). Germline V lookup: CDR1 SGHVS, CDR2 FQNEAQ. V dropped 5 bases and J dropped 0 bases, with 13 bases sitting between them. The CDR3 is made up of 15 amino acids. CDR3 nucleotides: TGTGCCAGCAGCCCCCCGGGGGCGACTAACTATGGCTACACCTTC. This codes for CASSPPGATNYGYTF.

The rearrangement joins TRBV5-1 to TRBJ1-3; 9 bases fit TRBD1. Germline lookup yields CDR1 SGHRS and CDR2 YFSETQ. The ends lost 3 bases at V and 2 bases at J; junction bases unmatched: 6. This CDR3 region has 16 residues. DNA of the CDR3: TGCGCCAGCAGCTCTGCCACAGGGGGCACTGGAAACACCATATATTTT. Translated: CASSSATGGTGNTIYF.

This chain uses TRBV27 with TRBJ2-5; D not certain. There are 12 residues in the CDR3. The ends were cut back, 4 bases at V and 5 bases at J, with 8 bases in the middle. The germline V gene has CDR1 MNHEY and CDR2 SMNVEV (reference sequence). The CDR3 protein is CASSSSVETQYF. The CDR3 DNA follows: TGTGCCAGCAGTTCCAGCGTGGAGACCCAGTACTTC.

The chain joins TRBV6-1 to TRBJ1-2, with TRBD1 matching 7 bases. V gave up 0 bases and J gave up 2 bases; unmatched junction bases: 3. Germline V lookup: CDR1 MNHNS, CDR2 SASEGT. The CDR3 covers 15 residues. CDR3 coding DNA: TGTGCCAGCAGTGAAGCCCTGACAGGGAACTATGGCTACACCTTC. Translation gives CASSEALTGNYGYTF.

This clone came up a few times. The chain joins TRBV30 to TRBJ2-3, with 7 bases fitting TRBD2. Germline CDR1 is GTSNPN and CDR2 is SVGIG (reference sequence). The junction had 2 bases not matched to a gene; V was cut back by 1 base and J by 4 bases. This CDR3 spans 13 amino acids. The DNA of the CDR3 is TGTGCCTGGAGTGGAAGCGGGGCAGATACGCAGTATTTT. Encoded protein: CAWSGSGADTQYF.

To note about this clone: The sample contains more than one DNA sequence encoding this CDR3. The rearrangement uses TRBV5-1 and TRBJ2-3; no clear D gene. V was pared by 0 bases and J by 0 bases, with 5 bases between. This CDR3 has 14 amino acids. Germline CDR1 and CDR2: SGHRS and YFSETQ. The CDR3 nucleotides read TGCGCCAGCAGCTTGGTGCTTAGCACAGATACGCAGTATTTT. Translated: CASSLVLSTDTQYF.

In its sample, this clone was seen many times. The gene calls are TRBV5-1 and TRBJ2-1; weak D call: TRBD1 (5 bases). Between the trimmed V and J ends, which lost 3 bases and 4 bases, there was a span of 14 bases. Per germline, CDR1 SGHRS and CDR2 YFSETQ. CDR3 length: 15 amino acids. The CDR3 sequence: CASSSDSNGYNEQFF. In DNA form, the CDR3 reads TGCGCCAGCAGCTCCGACAGTAACGGTTACAATGAGCAGTTCTTC.

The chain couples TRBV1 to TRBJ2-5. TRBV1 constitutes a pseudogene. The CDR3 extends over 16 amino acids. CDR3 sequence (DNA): TGCACCAGCAGCCAACCCCGGACGCGGTCCCAAGAGACCCAGTACTTC. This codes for CTSSQPRTRSQETQYF.

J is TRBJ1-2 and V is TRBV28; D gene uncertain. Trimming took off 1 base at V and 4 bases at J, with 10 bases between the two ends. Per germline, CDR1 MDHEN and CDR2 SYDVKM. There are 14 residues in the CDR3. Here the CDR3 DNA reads TGTGCCAGCAGTTTATCGGGCCTCATCTATGGCTACACCTTC. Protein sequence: CASSLSGLIYGYTF.

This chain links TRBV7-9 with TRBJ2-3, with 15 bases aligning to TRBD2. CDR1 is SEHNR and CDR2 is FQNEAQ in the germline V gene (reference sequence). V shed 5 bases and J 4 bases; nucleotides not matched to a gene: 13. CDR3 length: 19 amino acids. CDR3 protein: CASSPWTSGRVGSSDTQYF. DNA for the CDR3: TGTGCCAGCAGCCCCTGGACTAGCGGGAGGGTCGGATCCTCAGATACGCAGTATTTT.

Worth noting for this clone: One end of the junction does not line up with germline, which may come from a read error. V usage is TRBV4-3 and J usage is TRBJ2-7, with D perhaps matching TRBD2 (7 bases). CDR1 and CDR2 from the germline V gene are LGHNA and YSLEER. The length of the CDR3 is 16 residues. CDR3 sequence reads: CASSQERGLPSSEQYF. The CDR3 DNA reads TGCGCCAGCAGCCAAGAGCGGGGGCTACCTTCCTCCGAGCAGTACTTC.